This TCR beta chain was sequenced in a study of blood T cell repertoires in COVID-19. Study-wide background: Specimens from acute and convalescent COVID-19 originated in the United States, Italy and Spain. T cells, B-cell-depleted T cells, or PBMCs supplied cDNA or gDNA.

How the authors handled the data: By means of reference gene primer amplification, nucleated cell counts were estimated. Produced via immunoSEQ multiplex PCR; TCRdb's table is partial and in-frame only. D and trimming come from the DNA, and the V and J calls and clone size come from that table. The sample contains 170,000 or so clones, over 80% of which appear only once. This CDR3 is built from 12 residues. Germline CDR1 reads SQVTM; CDR2 reads ANQGSEA. V shed 5 bases and J shed 0 bases, with 5 bases lying between them. Seattle cases were enrolled at active infection and followed longitudinally. The sequence was collected from a woman aged 40 to 50 with COVID-19, enrolled during active disease. V and J are TRBV29-1 and TRBJ1-3, with D uncertain. The source material was peripheral blood. The CDR3 reads CSVSVSGNTIYF. CDR3 nucleotides: TGCAGCGTTAGCGTCTCTGGAAACACCATATATTTT.